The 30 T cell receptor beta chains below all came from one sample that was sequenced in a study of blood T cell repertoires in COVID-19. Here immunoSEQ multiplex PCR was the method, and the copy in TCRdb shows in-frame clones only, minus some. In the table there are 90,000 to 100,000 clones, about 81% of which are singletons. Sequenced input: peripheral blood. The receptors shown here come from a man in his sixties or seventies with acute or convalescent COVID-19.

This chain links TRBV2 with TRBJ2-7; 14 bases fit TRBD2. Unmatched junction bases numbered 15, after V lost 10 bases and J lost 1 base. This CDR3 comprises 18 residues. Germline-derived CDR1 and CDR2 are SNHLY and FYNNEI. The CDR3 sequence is CAIPLRKGLAGASYEQYF. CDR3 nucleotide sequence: TGTGCCATCCCCCTGCGAAAGGGACTAGCGGGAGCTTCCTACGAGCAGTACTTC.

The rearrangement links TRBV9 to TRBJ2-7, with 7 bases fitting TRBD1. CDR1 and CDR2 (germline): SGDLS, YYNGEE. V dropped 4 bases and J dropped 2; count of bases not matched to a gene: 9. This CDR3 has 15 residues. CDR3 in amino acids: CASSYGQASTYEQYF. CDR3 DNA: TGTGCCAGCAGCTACGGACAGGCCAGTACCTACGAGCAGTACTTC.

The DNA for the CDR3 is TGTGCCAGCAGCTTAGTGGGCGGGATGGCGGCAGATACGCAGTATTTT. Its protein is CASSLVGGMAADTQYF. The rearrangement uses TRBV7-2 and TRBJ2-3, with D perhaps matching TRBD2 (6 bases). Germline V CDR1 and CDR2: SGHTA, FQGNSA. Trimming pared 1 base from V and 4 bases from J, leaving 15 bases between. This CDR3 spans 16 amino acids.

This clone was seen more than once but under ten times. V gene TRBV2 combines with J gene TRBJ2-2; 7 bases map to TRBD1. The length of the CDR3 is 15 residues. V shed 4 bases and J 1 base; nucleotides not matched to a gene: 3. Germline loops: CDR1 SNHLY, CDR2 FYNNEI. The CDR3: CASSGTGLNTGELFF. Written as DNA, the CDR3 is TGTGCCAGCAGTGGGACAGGCCTGAACACCGGGGAGCTGTTTTTT.

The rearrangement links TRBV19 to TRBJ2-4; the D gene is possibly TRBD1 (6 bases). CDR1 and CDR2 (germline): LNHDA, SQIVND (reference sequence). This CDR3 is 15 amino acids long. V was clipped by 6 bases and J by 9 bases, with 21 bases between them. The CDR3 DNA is TGTGCCAGTAGAACGACCGGGACACTAGACGGCATTCAGTACTTC. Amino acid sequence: CASRTTGTLDGIQYF.

The CDR3 region has the DNA TGCGCCAGCAGCTCTTCCTGGGGCGGGAGGGAGACCCAGTACTTC. This sequence encodes CASSSSWGGRETQYF. V gene TRBV5-1 combines with J gene TRBJ2-5; 8 bases are shared with TRBD2. CDR3 size: 15 residues. Germline CDR1 reads SGHRS; CDR2 reads YFSETQ. The trim removed 3 bases at V and 5 bases at J, leaving 9 bases unmatched.

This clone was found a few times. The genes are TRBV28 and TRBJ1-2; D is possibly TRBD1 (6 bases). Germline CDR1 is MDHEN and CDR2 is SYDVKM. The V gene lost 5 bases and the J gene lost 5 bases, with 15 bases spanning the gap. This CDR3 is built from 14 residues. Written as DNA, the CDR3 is TGTGCCAGCAGTGGGGGGGGACAACTTTATGGCTACACCTTC. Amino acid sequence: CASSGGGQLYGYTF.

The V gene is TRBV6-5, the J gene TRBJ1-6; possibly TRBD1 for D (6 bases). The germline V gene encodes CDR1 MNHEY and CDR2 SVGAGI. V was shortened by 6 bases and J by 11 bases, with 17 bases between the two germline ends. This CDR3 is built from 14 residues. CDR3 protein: CASRVTGVLTPLHF. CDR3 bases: TGTGCCAGCAGGGTGACAGGTGTTCTGACACCCCTCCACTTT.

This chain's CDR3 is CASSWTSGRTSNTGELFF. The CDR3 nucleotides are TGTGCCAGCAGCTGGACTAGCGGGAGGACATCGAACACCGGGGAGCTGTTTTTT. The chain links TRBV7-2 to TRBJ2-2, with 14 nucleotides matching TRBD2. The CDR3 runs to 18 residues. J lost 0 bases, V lost 4 bases, and 4 bases had no gene match. Germline V gene data show CDR1 as SGHTA and CDR2 as FQGNSA.

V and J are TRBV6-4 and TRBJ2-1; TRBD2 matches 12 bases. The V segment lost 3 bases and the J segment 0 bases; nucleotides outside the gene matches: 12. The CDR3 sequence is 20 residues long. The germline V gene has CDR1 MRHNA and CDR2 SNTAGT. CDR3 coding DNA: TGTGCCAGCAGTGAAAAGGGCCCGGGACTAGCGGGTAGCTCCTACAATGAGCAGTTCTTC. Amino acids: CASSEKGPGLAGSSYNEQFF.

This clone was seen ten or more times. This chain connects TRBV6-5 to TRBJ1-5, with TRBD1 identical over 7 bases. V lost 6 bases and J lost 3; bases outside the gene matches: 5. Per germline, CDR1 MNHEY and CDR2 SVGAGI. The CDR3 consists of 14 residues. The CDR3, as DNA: TGTGCCAGCAGCACTGACAGGGCCAATCAGCCCCAGCATTTT. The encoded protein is CASSTDRANQPQHF.

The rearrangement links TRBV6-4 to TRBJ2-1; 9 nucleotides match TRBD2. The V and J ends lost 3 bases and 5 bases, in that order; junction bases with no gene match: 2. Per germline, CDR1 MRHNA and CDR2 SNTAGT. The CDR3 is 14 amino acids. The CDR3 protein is CASSEGTSHNEQFF. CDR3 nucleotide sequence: TGTGCCAGCAGTGAAGGGACTAGCCACAATGAGCAGTTCTTC.

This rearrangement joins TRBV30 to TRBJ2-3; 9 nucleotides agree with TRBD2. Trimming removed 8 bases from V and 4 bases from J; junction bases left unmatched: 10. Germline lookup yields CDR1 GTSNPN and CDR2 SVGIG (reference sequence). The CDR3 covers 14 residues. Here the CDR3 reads CARESSGRADTQYF. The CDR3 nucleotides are TGTGCCCGTGAGAGTAGCGGGAGAGCAGATACGCAGTATTTT.

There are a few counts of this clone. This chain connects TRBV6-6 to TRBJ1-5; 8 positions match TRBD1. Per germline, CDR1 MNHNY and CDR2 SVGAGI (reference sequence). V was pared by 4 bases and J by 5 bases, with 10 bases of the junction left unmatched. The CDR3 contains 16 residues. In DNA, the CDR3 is TGTGCCAGCAGTTCGGGACAGGAGGGCCGGGATCAGCCCCAGCATTTT. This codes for CASSSGQEGRDQPQHF.

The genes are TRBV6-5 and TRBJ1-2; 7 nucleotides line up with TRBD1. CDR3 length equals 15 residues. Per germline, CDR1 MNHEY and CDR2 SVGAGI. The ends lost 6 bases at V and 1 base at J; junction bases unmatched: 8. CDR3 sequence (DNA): TGTGCCAGCAGGAGAGAGGGGGCAGGTAACTATGGCTACACCTTC. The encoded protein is CASRREGAGNYGYTF.

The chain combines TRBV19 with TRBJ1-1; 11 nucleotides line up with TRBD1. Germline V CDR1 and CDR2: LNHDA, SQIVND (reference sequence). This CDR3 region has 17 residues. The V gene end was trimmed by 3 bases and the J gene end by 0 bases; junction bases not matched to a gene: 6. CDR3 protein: CASSIRTGGSMNTEAFF. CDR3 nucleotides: TGTGCCAGTAGTATTCGGACAGGGGGCTCTATGAACACTGAAGCTTTCTTT. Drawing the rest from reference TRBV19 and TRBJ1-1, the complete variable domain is DGGITQSPKYLFRKEGQNVTLSCEQNLNHDAMYWYRQDPGQGLRLIYYSQIVNDFQKGDIAEGYSVSREKKESFPLTVTSAQKNPTAFYLCASSIRTGGSMNTEAFFGQGTRLTVV.

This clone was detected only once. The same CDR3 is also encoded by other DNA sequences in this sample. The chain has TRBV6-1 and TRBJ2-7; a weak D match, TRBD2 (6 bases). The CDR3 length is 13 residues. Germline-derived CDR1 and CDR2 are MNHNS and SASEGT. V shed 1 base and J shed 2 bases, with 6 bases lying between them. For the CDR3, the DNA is TGTGCCAGCAGTGAAGGACTAGCCTACGAGCAGTACTTC. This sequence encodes CASSEGLAYEQYF.

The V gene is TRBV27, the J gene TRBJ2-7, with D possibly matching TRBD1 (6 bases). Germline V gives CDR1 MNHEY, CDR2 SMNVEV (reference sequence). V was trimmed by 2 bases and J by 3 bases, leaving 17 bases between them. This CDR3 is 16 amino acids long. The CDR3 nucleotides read TGTGCCAGCAGTTTAAGGCTTGGGACATTGGTCTACGAGCAGTACTTC. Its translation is CASSLRLGTLVYEQYF.

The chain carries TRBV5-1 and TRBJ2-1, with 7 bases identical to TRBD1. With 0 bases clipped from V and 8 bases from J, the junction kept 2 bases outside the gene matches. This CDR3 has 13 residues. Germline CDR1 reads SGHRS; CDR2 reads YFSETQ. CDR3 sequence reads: CASSLGGGDEQFF. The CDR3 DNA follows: TGCGCCAGCAGCTTGGGAGGGGGCGATGAGCAGTTCTTC.

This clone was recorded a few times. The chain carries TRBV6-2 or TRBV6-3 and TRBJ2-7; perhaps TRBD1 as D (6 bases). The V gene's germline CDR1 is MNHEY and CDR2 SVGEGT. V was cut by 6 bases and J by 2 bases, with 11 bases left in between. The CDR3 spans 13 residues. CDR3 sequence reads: CASSVTGPYEQYF. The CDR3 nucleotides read TGTGCCAGCAGCGTGACAGGACCCTACGAGCAGTACTTC.

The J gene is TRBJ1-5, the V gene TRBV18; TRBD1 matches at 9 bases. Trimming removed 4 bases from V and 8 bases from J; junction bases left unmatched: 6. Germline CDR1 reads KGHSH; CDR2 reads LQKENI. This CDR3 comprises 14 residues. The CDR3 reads CASSLGQGREPQHF. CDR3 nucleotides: TGTGCCAGCTCACTAGGACAGGGGAGAGAGCCCCAGCATTTT.

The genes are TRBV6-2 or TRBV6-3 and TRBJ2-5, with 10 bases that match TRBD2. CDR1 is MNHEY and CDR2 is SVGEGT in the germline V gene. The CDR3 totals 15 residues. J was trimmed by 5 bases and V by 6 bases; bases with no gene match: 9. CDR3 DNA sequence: TGTGCCAGCAGCCAAATAGCGGGAGGAGGGGAGACCCAGTACTTC. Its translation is CASSQIAGGGETQYF.

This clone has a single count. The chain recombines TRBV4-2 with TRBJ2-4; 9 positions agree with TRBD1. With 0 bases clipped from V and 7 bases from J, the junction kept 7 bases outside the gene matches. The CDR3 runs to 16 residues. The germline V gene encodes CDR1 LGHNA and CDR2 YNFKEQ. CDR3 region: CASSQDLTGGLNIQYF. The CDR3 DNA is TGTGCCAGCAGCCAAGATTTAACAGGGGGCCTGAACATTCAGTACTTC.

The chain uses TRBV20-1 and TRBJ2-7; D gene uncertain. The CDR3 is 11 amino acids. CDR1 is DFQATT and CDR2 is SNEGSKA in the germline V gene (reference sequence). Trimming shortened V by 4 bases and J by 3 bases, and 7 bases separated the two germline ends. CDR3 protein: CSAIYYYEQYF. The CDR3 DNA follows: TGCAGTGCTATTTATTACTACGAGCAGTACTTC.

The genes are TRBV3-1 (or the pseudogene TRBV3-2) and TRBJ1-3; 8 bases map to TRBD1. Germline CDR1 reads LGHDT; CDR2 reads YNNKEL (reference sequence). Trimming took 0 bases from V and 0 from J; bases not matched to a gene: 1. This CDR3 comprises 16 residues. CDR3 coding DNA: TGTGCCAGCAGCCAAGAAACAGGGGGCTCTGGAAACACCATATATTTT. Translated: CASSQETGGSGNTIYF.

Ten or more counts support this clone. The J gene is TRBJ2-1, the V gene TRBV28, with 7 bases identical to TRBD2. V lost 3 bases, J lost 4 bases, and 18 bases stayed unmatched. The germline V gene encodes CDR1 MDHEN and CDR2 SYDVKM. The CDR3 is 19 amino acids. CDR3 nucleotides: TGTGCCAGCAGTTTTTCGGATTCTTTTCGGGGAGCGGGGTACAATGAGCAGTTCTTC. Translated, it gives CASSFSDSFRGAGYNEQFF.

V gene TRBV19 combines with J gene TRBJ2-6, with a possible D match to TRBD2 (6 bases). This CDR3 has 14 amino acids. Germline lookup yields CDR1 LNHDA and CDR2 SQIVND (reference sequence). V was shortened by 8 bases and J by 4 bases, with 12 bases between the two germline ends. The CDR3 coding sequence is TGTGCCAGTGCCCGCGGGGTCGGGGCCAACGTCCTGACTTTC. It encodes CASARGVGANVLTF.

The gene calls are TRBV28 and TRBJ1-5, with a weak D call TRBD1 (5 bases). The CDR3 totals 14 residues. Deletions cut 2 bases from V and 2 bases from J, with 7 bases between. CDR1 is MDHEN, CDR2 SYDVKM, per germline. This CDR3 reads CASSLRGGNQPQHF. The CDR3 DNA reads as TGTGCCAGCAGTTTACGGGGGGGCAATCAGCCCCAGCATTTT.

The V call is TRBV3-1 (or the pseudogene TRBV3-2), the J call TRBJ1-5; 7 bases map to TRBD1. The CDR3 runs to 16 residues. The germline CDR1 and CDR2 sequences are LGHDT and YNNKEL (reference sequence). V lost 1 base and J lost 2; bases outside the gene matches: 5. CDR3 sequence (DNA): TGTGCCAGCAGCCAAGGACAGGGTAGGGGCAATCAGCCCCAGCATTTT. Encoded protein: CASSQGQGRGNQPQHF.

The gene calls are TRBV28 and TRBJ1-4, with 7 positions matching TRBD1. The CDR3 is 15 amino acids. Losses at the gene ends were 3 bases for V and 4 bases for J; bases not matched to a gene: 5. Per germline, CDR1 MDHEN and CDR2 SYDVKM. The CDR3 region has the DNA TGTGCCAGCAGTTTTCTGACAGGGAATAATGAAAAACTGTTTTTT. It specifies CASSFLTGNNEKLFF.